Described below is a single T cell receptor (beta chain) sequence and its context. The source of the sample is a study of blood T cell repertoires in COVID-19. As for the study in general: COVID-19 samples from acute and convalescent phases originated in the United States, Italy and Spain. The cDNA or gDNA used as material had been derived from T cells, B-cell-depleted T cells, or PBMCs.

As processed by the authors: Amplified reference gene primers provided the basis for estimating nucleated cell counts. This table comes from immunoSEQ multiplex PCR, and its TCRdb copy is limited to in-frame clones, with some not included. For V, J and clone size, that table is used; D and trimming come from the DNA. In the table there are some 70,000 clones, approximately 88% of which are singletons. Looked up from germline, CDR1 is MGHRA and CDR2 is YSYEKL. V was pared by 1 base and J by 7 bases, with 6 bases of the junction left unmatched. CDR3 length: 15 residues. Sequenced material: peripheral blood. This clonotype was sampled from a human donor in a cohort sampled during active COVID-19. The chain combines TRBV4-1 with TRBJ1-2; 10 bases fit TRBD1. This chain's CDR3 is CASSQVGQGVGGYTF. The CDR3 DNA reads as TGCGCCAGCAGCCAAGTCGGACAGGGGGTCGGTGGCTACACCTTC.